This is a list of T cell receptor beta chains from one sample in a study of blood T cell repertoires in COVID-19. Clones were read by immunoSEQ multiplex PCR, and TCRdb kept only the in-frame ones, dropping some. The data hold some 90,000 clones, with roughly nine tenths observed a single time. The sample taken for sequencing was peripheral blood. These receptors originate from a man aged 50 to 59 with acute or convalescent COVID-19. The conserved cysteine and the conserved F or W are not part of the CDR3 here.

CDR3 protein | J gene | CDR3 length | V gene
ASRGQYGYT | TRBJ1-2 | 9 | TRBV28
ASSPRGRTNTGELF | TRBJ2-2 | 14 | TRBV5-1
ASRSRITTARNYGYT | TRBJ1-2 | 15 | TRBV2
ASSVTQGATNEKLF | TRBJ1-4 | 14 | TRBV5-4
ASSFRTDNEQF | TRBJ2-1 | 11 | TRBV6-5
ASSLRSGYT | TRBJ1-2 | 9 | TRBV12-3/TRBV12-4
ASRRTSAANNEQF | TRBJ2-1 | 13 | TRBV6-4
ASSSSLGIETQY | TRBJ2-5 | 12 | TRBV7-2
ASSLRTGGPYNYGYT | TRBJ1-2 | 15 | TRBV28
ASSPQGQAF | TRBJ1-1 | 9 | TRBV18
ASSLAGAGGTDTQY | TRBJ2-3 | 14 | TRBV11-2
ASSQRRGGVGETQY | TRBJ2-5 | 14 | TRBV3-1/TRBV3-2
ASRGLPGNEQF | TRBJ2-1 | 11 | TRBV27
SVAAGTGAEKLF | TRBJ1-4 | 12 | TRBV29-1
ASSVGGGVYEQY | TRBJ2-7 | 12 | TRBV9
ASAFATLLRYNQPQH | TRBJ1-5 | 15 | TRBV25-1
SVDGQGFNEQF | TRBJ2-1 | 11 | TRBV29-1
ASSLGTGEGTQY | TRBJ2-5 | 12 | TRBV11-2
ASSLGQARRSDSPLH | TRBJ1-6 | 15 | TRBV7-2
ASSASGTGGIWYGYT | TRBJ1-2 | 15 | TRBV6-1
ASSPRLAGGYNEQF | TRBJ2-1 | 14 | TRBV7-8
ASSEGVSSGNTIY | TRBJ1-3 | 13 | TRBV6-1
ASSVDPLGLVNNEQF | TRBJ2-1 | 15 | TRBV9
AWSVVGSGNSPLH | TRBJ1-6 | 13 | TRBV30
ASSLVSGGYNEQF | TRBJ2-1 | 13 | TRBV5-1
AISSGWSTDTQY | TRBJ2-3 | 12 | TRBV10-3
SVSTSGAYEQY | TRBJ2-7 | 11 | TRBV29-1
AFGTVGAF | TRBJ1-1 | 8 | TRBV30
ASSSRTDFYGYT | TRBJ1-2 | 12 | TRBV5-8
AWAKGDSGNTIY | TRBJ1-3 | 12 | TRBV30
ASIGQGNTGELF | TRBJ2-2 | 12 | TRBV2
ASSLTGRQGLSTEAF | TRBJ1-1 | 15 | TRBV28
AGAVTVQQGNTIY | TRBJ1-3 | 13 | TRBV6-5
ASSPTGVPQETQY | TRBJ2-5 | 13 | TRBV2
ASSIASRLSAGELF | TRBJ2-2 | 14 | TRBV9
AISRDRGGRNEKLF | TRBJ1-4 | 14 | TRBV10-3
ASSAGQGVFREQY | TRBJ2-7 | 13 | TRBV2
ASRDTGRNTIY | TRBJ1-3 | 11 | TRBV5-1
ASSLRTSVEPQY | TRBJ2-5 | 12 | TRBV5-1
AISEAGVAKNIQY | TRBJ2-4 | 13 | TRBV10-3
ASSLALGTDTQY | TRBJ2-3 | 12 | TRBV5-1
ASSLGGQRNQPQH | TRBJ1-5 | 13 | TRBV5-8
SVRDIRYEQY | TRBJ2-7 | 10 | TRBV29-1
ASSFQINRGEAF | TRBJ1-1 | 12 | TRBV5-1
ASSFSGTNTGELF | TRBJ2-2 | 13 | TRBV19
ASSGGLAGTDTQY | TRBJ2-3 | 13 | TRBV2
ASSRTTGFELF | TRBJ2-2 | 11 | TRBV14
ASYYSSRDSPLH | TRBJ1-6 | 12 | TRBV28
ASSSGQEETQY | TRBJ2-5 | 11 | TRBV27
ASSGDRGYGYT | TRBJ1-2 | 11 | TRBV2
ASRITTNQETQY | TRBJ2-5 | 12 | TRBV2
ASSLRGQGANTIY | TRBJ1-3 | 13 | TRBV5-4
ASSRTEPSNQPQH | TRBJ1-5 | 13 | TRBV7-8
ASSGFNSPLH | TRBJ1-6 | 10 | TRBV25-1
SVDAGGNTIY | TRBJ1-3 | 10 | TRBV29-1
ASSLIDYGYT | TRBJ1-2 | 10 | TRBV7-9
ASGWSPGELF | TRBJ2-2 | 10 | TRBV6-5